The subject of this entry is one T cell receptor (beta chain). The antigen is not known. The data derive from a study of blood T cells in healthy people across ages. V was clipped by 9 bases and J by 2 bases; unmatched bases: 4. The CDR3 loop spans 13 amino acids. The germline V gene has CDR1 KGHDR and CDR2 SFDVKD. Primed by a sample-barcoded 5' primer and a J-beta primer mix, a second PCR proceeded for 7 to 11 cycles. Each cDNA molecule received a tag from a template-switch adaptor that had 12 random nucleotides. TCRdb re-analysed the 5' RACE reads in MiXCR, keeping a single row per CDR3 protein. The data hold roughly 1,800,000 distinct CDR3 sequences, with roughly 52% observed a single time. Study results and caveats: Researchers said unsorted PBMCs prevented a conclusive naive versus antigen-experienced comparison.

Each sample had at least 7 million PBMCs isolated. Sample: blood. The sequence derives from a woman in her thirties or forties in good health. The chain recombines TRBV24-1 with TRBJ2-3; TRBD1 aligns across 7 bases. CDR3 nucleotides: TGTGCCACCCAGACAGGGTCCACAGATACGCAGTATTTT. Its translation: CATQTGSTDTQYF.